What follows is one TCR beta chain and its context. This specimen belongs to a study of blood T cell repertoires in COVID-19. Seattle participants joined during active infection and were tracked over time. Profiled with immunoSEQ multiplex PCR; TCRdb holds only in-frame clones, not every one. The sample holds over 75,000 clones, about 90% seen once. This CDR3 is built from 15 residues. Trimming took 4 bases from V and 1 from J; bases not matched to a gene: 5. Germline CDR1 is SEHNR and CDR2 is FQNEAQ (reference sequence). The chain uses TRBV7-9 and TRBJ2-3; 7 bases align to TRBD1. The specimen was peripheral blood. This TCR was recovered from a human donor with COVID-19, enrolled during active disease. The donor label of this sample is uncertain. As DNA, the CDR3 is TGTGCCAGCAGCTGGACCGGGACAGGCACAGATACGCAGTATTTT. Protein product: CASSWTGTGTDTQYF.